This is a list of T cell receptor beta chains from one sample in a study of T-cell reconstitution after alpha-beta-depleted transplantation in children. MiXCR, run by TCRdb on the PCR reads, gives a single entry per CDR3 protein. The sample shows around 370,000 distinct CDR3 sequences, around 16% of them seen only once. The sample was PBMCs, mostly from graft donor cells, taken 360 days after TCRalphabeta/CD19-depleted stem cell transplant. These receptors were taken from a male patient aged 2-9 years who had a stem cell transplant for acute lymphoblastic leukemia, so the T cells may come from the graft donor. Both conserved end residues are trimmed from each CDR3. Each record gives: J gene, V gene, CDR3 protein.

>TRBJ2-3|TRBV6-2/TRBV6-3
ASTYEREGQYGDTQY
>TRBJ2-3|TRBV29-1
SVGLAGRDTQY
>TRBJ2-2|TRBV24-1
ATSDWTGAGELF
>TRBJ1-5|TRBV28
ASSLYRFLISNQPQH
>TRBJ1-1|TRBV11-2
ASSLGGGYTEAF
>TRBJ2-2|TRBV30
AWNHGTLGELF
>TRBJ2-4|TRBV7-3
ASSFPEGVRNIQY
>TRBJ2-3|TRBV5-1
ASSTGQPTDTQY
>TRBJ2-4|TRBV4-1
ASSQPGQKNIQY
>TRBJ2-7|TRBV6-1
ASSNSGTTYEQY
>TRBJ1-2|TRBV7-2
ASSLGRRVLSA
>TRBJ2-7|TRBV29-1
SVQALGRHEGSYEQY
>TRBJ1-2|TRBV6-1
ASSPEWGNYGYT
>TRBJ2-7|TRBV10-3
AISEGWQGFSEQY
>TRBJ2-7|TRBV12-3/TRBV12-4
ASSPDRVRPYEQY
>TRBJ1-5|TRBV2
ASSEEQSNQPQH
>TRBJ2-3|TRBV4-3
ASSQDWAGVSDTQY
>TRBJ1-2|TRBV12-3/TRBV12-4
ASSLALRTAGSGRYGYT
>TRBJ2-1|TRBV5-6
ASSLLRDNEQF
>TRBJ1-1|TRBV28
ASRTGMDTEAF
>TRBJ2-2|TRBV9
ASSASGVPGELF
>TRBJ2-7|TRBV5-1
ASSLQGSTYEQY
>TRBJ2-7|TRBV28
ASSVTGDRYEQY
>TRBJ1-2|TRBV29-1
STRTGDRGYT
>TRBJ2-1|TRBV13
ASSSMGNEQF
>TRBJ1-6|TRBV30
AWNGERNSPLH
>TRBJ2-5|TRBV12-3/TRBV12-4
ASSPGDRFQETQY
>TRBJ1-2|TRBV4-3
ASSQGHRGPDGYT
>TRBJ2-5|TRBV4-1
ASSQDRGEQETQY
>TRBJ2-1|TRBV24-1
ATSVTGSGGNEQF
>TRBJ2-7|TRBV5-6
ASSLDPGGTYEQY
>TRBJ1-2|TRBV3-1
ASSPWTGDFYGYT
>TRBJ1-2|TRBV12-3/TRBV12-4
ASSLAAGFGGYT
>TRBJ2-3|TRBV24-1
ATSEGTDTQY
>TRBJ2-3|TRBV10-3
AIRAGRVTDTQY
>TRBJ1-1|TRBV9
ASSEQGGYHTEAF
>TRBJ2-3|TRBV20-1
SPLAAVTDTQY
>TRBJ2-7|TRBV13
ASSSGQGTIYEQY
>TRBJ2-3|TRBV4-3
ASSQAVTSIISTDTQY
>TRBJ2-1|TRBV30
AWSVLGEQF
>TRBJ1-5|TRBV11-2
ASSPNPGQGAIISNHPQH
>TRBJ1-1|TRBV3-1
ASSPRKGVGTFEAF
>TRBJ2-1|TRBV11-2
ASSVDRVAGEQF
>TRBJ2-5|TRBV4-3
ASSHSAPTGPEETQY
>TRBJ2-7|TRBV29-1
SVEAGDYEQY
>TRBJ2-3|TRBV10-3
AIMAGTILRDTQY
>TRBJ2-1|TRBV5-1
ASSDRGGLLKNEQF
>TRBJ2-6|TRBV9
ASQAPAGANVLT
>TRBJ2-1|TRBV4-3
ASSRRHFGPYNEQF
>TRBJ2-5|TRBV29-1
SVEPGQSRETQY